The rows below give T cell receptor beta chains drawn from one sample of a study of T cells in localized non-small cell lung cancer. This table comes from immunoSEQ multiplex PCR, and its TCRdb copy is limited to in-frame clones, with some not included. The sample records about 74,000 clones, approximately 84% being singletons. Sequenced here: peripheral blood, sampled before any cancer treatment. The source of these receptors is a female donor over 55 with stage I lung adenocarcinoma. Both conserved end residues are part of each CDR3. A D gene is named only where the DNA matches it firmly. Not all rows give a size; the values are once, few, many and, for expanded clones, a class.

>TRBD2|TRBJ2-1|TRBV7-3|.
TGTGCCAGCAGCTACCAAGCGGGGTTCTACAATGAGCAGTTCTTC
CASSYQAGFYNEQFF
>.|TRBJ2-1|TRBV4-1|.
TGCGCCAGCAGGCAAATTTCGGGACGGGGCTCCAATGAGCAGTTCTTC
CASRQISGRGSNEQFF
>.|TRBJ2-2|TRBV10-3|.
TGTGCCATCAGTGAACCCCACCGGGGGACACCGAACACCGGGGAGCTGTTTTTT
CAISEPHRGTPNTGELFF
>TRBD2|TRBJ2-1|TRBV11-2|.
TGTGCCAGCAGCTTAGATCGTGGCGGGGGGAACTACAATGAGCAGTTCTTC
CASSLDRGGGNYNEQFF
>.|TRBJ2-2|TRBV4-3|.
TGCGCCAGCAGCCTCGATTGGGGTTTTGGCACCGGGGAGCTGTTTTTT
CASSLDWGFGTGELFF
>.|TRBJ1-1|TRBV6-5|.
TGTGCCAGCAGTCCCGGACCGGGGGGCACTGAAGCTTTCTTT
CASSPGPGGTEAFF
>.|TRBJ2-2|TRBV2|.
TGTGCCAGCATGCCGGGCCAAGCGGGCACCGGGGAGCTGTTTTTT
CASMPGQAGTGELFF
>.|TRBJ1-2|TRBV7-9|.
TGTGCCAGCAGCTCCAGGGAATATGGCTACACCTTC
CASSSREYGYTF
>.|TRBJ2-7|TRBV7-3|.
TGTGCCAGCAGCTTACAACTAGCATCCTACGAGCAGTACTTC
CASSLQLASYEQYF
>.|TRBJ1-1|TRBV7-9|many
TGTGCCAGCCGGGGGGGAGGCCCAGCTATCTTT
CASRGGGPAIF
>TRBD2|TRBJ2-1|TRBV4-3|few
TGCGCCAGCAGCCAAGTAGCGCTAGCGGAATACAATGAGCAGTTCTTC
CASSQVALAEYNEQFF
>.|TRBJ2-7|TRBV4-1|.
TGCGCCAGCAGCCAAACTCCGAACTACGAGCAGTACTTC
CASSQTPNYEQYF
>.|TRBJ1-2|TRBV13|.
TGTGCCAGCAGCTCCCCAGGGTCAGACTATGGCTACACCTTC
CASSSPGSDYGYTF
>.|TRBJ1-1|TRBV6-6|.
TGTGCCAGCAGTTACGGGGGGTCTGAAGCTTTCTTT
CASSYGGSEAFF
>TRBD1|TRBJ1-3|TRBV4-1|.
TGCGCCAGCAGCCAAGGATACAGGGGGCAAGACTCTGGAAACACCATATATTTT
CASSQGYRGQDSGNTIYF
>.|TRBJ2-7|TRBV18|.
TGTGCCAGCTCACCAGGGCGCCACGAGCAGTACTTC
CASSPGRHEQYF
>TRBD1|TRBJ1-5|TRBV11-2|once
TGTGCCAGCAGTCTTCAGGGGGGGGATCAGCCCCAGCATTTT
CASSLQGGDQPQHF
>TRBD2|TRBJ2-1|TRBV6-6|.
TGTGCCAGCAGTCAGGGACTAGCGTACAATGAGCAGTTCTTC
CASSQGLAYNEQFF
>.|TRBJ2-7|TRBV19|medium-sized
TGTGCCAGTAGTCGGACGGTCTCCTACGAGCAGTACTTC
CASSRTVSYEQYF
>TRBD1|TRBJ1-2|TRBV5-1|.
TGCGCCAGCAGCCTCGACAGGGCAACTGGCTACACCTTC
CASSLDRATGYTF
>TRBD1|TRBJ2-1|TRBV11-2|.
TGTGCCAGCAGCCCCGACAGGGGGGACTCGAACAATGAGCAGTTCTTC
CASSPDRGDSNNEQFF
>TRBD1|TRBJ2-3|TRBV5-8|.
TGTGCCAGCAGCCCCGGGTCGGACAGGTTCACAGATACGCAGTATTTT
CASSPGSDRFTDTQYF
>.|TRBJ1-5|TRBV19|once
TGTGCCAGTAGCCTACAGGGCTTTGATCAGCCCCAGCATTTT
CASSLQGFDQPQHF
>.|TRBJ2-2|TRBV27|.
TGTGCCAGCAGTCCCCCAGCACCACCCACCGGGGAGCTGTTTTTT
CASSPPAPPTGELFF
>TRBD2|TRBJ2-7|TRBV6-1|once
TGTGCCAGCAGCCCCTTTCCTAGCGGGAGCTACGAGCAGTACTTC
CASSPFPSGSYEQYF
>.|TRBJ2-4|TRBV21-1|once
TGTGCCAGCAGCACACCATATACGGCCAAAAACATTCAGTACTTC
CASSTPYTAKNIQYF
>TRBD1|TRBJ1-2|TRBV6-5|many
TGTGCCAGCAGTTACTCGATTACGACAGGGGATGGCTACACCTTC
CASSYSITTGDGYTF
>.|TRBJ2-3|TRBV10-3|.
TGTGCCATCAGTGGCCACCTCACATCCGATACGCAGTATTTT
CAISGHLTSDTQYF
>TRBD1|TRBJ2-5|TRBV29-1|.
TGCAGCGCGACCAGGACAGGGTGGAGGGAGACCCAGTACTTC
CSATRTGWRETQYF
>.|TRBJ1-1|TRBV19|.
TGTGCCAGCAGACTCCTCTCGAGGAACACTGAAGCTTTCTTT
CASRLLSRNTEAFF
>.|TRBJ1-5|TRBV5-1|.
TGCGCCAGCAGCTTAGGGGACTTGGCAGGTCAGCCCCAGCATTTT
CASSLGDLAGQPQHF
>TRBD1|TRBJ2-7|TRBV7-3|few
TGTGCCAGCAGCCCACCCGGGGGACAGGGAGCCTACGAGCAGTACTTC
CASSPPGGQGAYEQYF
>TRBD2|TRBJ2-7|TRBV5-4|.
TGTGCCAGCAGCGGGACTAGCGGGACCTACGAGCAGTACTTC
CASSGTSGTYEQYF
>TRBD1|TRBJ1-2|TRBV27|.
TGTGCCAGCAGTGCCCCCGGCAGGGGGATAAGGGGCTACACCTTC
CASSAPGRGIRGYTF
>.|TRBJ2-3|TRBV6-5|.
TGTGCCAGCAGATTACAGGGATCCACAGATACGCAGTATTTT
CASRLQGSTDTQYF
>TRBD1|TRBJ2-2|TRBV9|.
TGTGCCAGCAGCGTAGGTCTTGTTAGGGACAGGGCGATTGGCGGGGAGCTGTTTTTT
CASSVGLVRDRAIGGELFF
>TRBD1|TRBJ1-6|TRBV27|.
TGTGCCAGCAGTCCCGATCGGTACGGGACAGACAATTCACCCCTCCACTTT
CASSPDRYGTDNSPLHF
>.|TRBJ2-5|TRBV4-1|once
TGCGCCAGCAGCCAAGAGGGGACACTGTGGGAGACCCAGTACTTC
CASSQEGTLWETQYF
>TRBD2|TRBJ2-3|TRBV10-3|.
TGTGCCATCGGTCGGGGGGGTACGCAGTATTTT
CAIGRGGTQYF
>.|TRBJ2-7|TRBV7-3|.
TGTGCCAGCAGCTCACTAGGGTACGAGCAGTACTTC
CASSSLGYEQYF
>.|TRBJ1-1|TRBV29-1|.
TGCAGCGTTGAAGTAAGTCGGGGCACTGAAGCTTTCTTT
CSVEVSRGTEAFF
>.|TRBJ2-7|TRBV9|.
TGTGCCAGCAGCCCCGTAGGCTCCACGGGGAGCGAGCAGTACTTC
CASSPVGSTGSEQYF
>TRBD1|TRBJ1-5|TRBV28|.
TGTGCCAGCAGGGAATCAGGGGGCAGCCAGCCCCAGCATTTT
CASRESGGSQPQHF
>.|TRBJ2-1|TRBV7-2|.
TGTGCCAGCAGCCTGGTAGGGGGGGCAACAAATGAGCAGTTCTTC
CASSLVGGATNEQFF